Shown below are 9 T cell receptor beta chains from a single sample sequenced in a study of T cells in tuberculosis (dated by TCRdb to the late 2010s). The receptor library was made with the immunoSEQ multiplex PCR assay. The clones in this table, taken by TCRdb from immuneACCESS, are in-frame only. Not every clone is retained; where verified, under half of the shortfall comes from an unresolved V gene, and the cause of the rest is unknown. For this sample the table gives some 49,000 clones, of which 90% to 95% were detected only once. The ten most abundant clones make up about 1.5% of the sample. The time point label on this specimen signifies: new active TB diagnosis, blood taken before or within 7 days of starting treatment. The specimen comprised PBMCs, sampled at tuberculosis diagnosis. The receptors shown here come from an adult with tuberculosis.

The genes are TRBV27 and TRBJ2-1; D is possibly TRBD1 (5 bases). CDR1 and CDR2 from the germline V gene are MNHEY and SMNVEV (reference sequence). The V end was cut by 5 bases, the J end by 7 bases, with 12 bases between. The CDR3 length is 13 residues. The DNA of the CDR3 is TGTGCCAGCAGTATGCTGCAGGGAAATGAGCAGTTCTTC. It specifies CASSMLQGNEQFF.

The chain links TRBV11-3 to TRBJ2-3, with a tentative D call TRBD2 (6 bases). The CDR3 consists of 16 residues. Trimming removed 4 bases from V and 4 bases from J, with 18 bases in between. CDR1 is SGHNT and CDR2 is YENEEA in the germline V gene. The CDR3 DNA reads as TGTGCCAGCAGCTCTGGGACTCGTGGCCAGCCAGATACGCAGTATTTT. It translates to CASSSGTRGQPDTQYF. Full variable domain (remainder filled in from reference TRBV11-3 and TRBJ2-3): EAGVVQSPRYKIIEKKQPVAFWCNPISGHNTLYWYLQNLGQGPELLIRYENEEAVDDSQLPKDRFSAERLKGVDSTLKIQPAELGDSAVYLCASSSGTRGQPDTQYFGPGTRLTVL.

A few counts support this clone. The chain recombines TRBV4-1 with TRBJ1-2; D ambiguous. This CDR3 spans 15 amino acids. With 2 bases removed from V and 2 bases from J, the gap between germline ends came to 12 bases. Looked up from germline, CDR1 is MGHRA and CDR2 is YSYEKL. The CDR3 nucleotides read TGCGCCAGCAGCCAAATGACGGACTTAAACTATGGCTACACCTTC. This codes for CASSQMTDLNYGYTF.

The rearrangement joins TRBV10-3 to TRBJ1-3, with a tentative D call TRBD1 (5 bases). The length of the CDR3 is 14 residues. Germline V gene sequence: CDR1 ENHRY, CDR2 SYGVKD. Trimming took off 3 bases at V and 2 bases at J, with 8 bases between the two ends. Written as DNA, the CDR3 is TGTGCCATCAGTGAAGCAGGGCCTGGAAACACCATATATTTT. Protein product: CAISEAGPGNTIYF.

The J gene is TRBJ1-1, the V gene TRBV4-1, with a possible D match to TRBD1 (5 bases). Germline CDR1 reads MGHRA; CDR2 reads YSYEKL. Trimming stripped 4 bases from V and 4 bases from J, with 22 bases between. There are 17 residues in the CDR3. CDR3 in DNA: TGCGCCAGCAGCCTGATAGGCGGGCGGGGGGGTGGCACTGAAGCTTTCTTT. Translating it yields CASSLIGGRGGGTEAFF.

The V call is TRBV6-5, the J call TRBJ2-2, with 8 bases fitting TRBD1. The CDR3 extends over 14 amino acids. J gave up 7 bases and V 6 bases, and 7 bases lay outside the gene matches. CDR1 is MNHEY and CDR2 is SVGAGI in the germline V gene. The CDR3 is CASSRGQKVGELFF. The CDR3 region has the DNA TGTGCCAGCAGCAGGGGGCAAAAAGTCGGGGAGCTGTTTTTT.

The V call is TRBV6-5, the J call TRBJ1-5, with D possibly TRBD1 on 6 matching bases. The CDR3 extends over 14 amino acids. The germline V and J ends were trimmed by 5 bases and 7 bases, with 15 bases remaining between them. Germline lookup yields CDR1 MNHEY and CDR2 SVGAGI. This CDR3 is CASSQKGQGQPQHF. CDR3 sequence (DNA): TGTGCCAGCAGTCAGAAGGGGCAGGGGCAGCCCCAGCATTTT.

V and J are TRBV27 and TRBJ2-7; 10 bases are shared with TRBD1. Germline V gene data show CDR1 as MNHEY and CDR2 as SMNVEV (reference sequence). This CDR3 is 15 amino acids long. Trimming removed 3 bases from V and 6 bases from J; junction bases left unmatched: 8. This chain's CDR3 is CASSFRGQGSAEQYF. CDR3 coding DNA: TGTGCCAGCAGTTTTCGGGGACAGGGGTCGGCCGAGCAGTACTTC.

The CDR3 here is CASSPPRRDRVGTEAFF. DNA for the CDR3: TGTGCCAGTAGTCCTCCTCGGCGGGACCGTGTCGGCACTGAAGCTTTCTTT. The chain uses TRBV19 and TRBJ1-1; D may be TRBD1 (5 bases). CDR3 length equals 17 residues. Germline-derived CDR1 and CDR2 are LNHDA and SQIVND (reference sequence). Trimming left V 5 bases short and J 4 bases short, with 23 bases between.